This T cell receptor beta chain appears in the sequencing data of a study of CD8 T cells in Susac syndrome (dated by TCRdb to the late 2010s). Looking at the study overall: Repertoire sequencing was used to test whether CD8+ T cell activation and differentiation in Susac syndrome was antigen driven.

Deletion took 5 bases off V and 3 bases off J, with a span of 14 bases between the germline ends. CDR1 and CDR2 are read off the germline V gene (reference sequence) as DFQATT and SNEGSKA. From its cysteine to its phenylalanine, the CDR3 spans 13 amino acids. Solely the CDR3 DNA is kept, with 39 bases framed from the first base. Concerning this clonotype itself: Its specific antigen is unknown. No much larger clone exists at a distance of one base, and base qualities are not known.

RNA was extracted with the RNeasy kit and 0.5 to 1 ug was reverse transcribed using random hexamers. The immunoSEQ multiplex PCR assay, covering 54 Vbeta and 13 Jbeta segments, was used to amplify TCR beta CDR3 regions. PCR amplification bias was corrected using a synthetic template baseline for primer optimization and computational correction. Per the authors' processing: Only productive sequences were kept, with reads annotated to V, D and J genes according to IMGT and analyzed in immunoSEQ Analyzer. Clonality was calculated as one minus the Shannon entropy normalized by log2 of the number of productive unique sequences. For each patient and control, public and private clones were evaluated within the 100 most prevalent clones. Susac-specific clones were defined as absent from healthy and MS cohorts, 800 to 1,200 published viral clones and other ImmuneACCESS disease sequences. The public sequencing data were trimmed at Q25 with fastp and processed into clonotypes with MiXCR by TCRdb, which kept only in-frame beta chains. Each CDR3 protein gets just one entry, which takes the most common genes and DNA from the rows behind it. The V and J calls shown here were made by TCRdb, not taken from the authors' results. The sample table holds a few hundred thousand distinct CDR3 sequences, of which around 92% were seen once. Over 0.05% of the sample is in the top ten clones.

Peripheral blood CD8+ and CD4+ T cells from healthy donors, Susac syndrome patients and multiple sclerosis patients were profiled by high-throughput TCR beta sequencing. The multiple sclerosis controls were treatment-naive patients whose relapsing-remitting disease, either stable or active, fulfilled the revised McDonald criteria. Bulk CD8+ and CD4+ T cells were purified by magnetic negative isolation, whereas CD8+ TEMRA cells were enriched by FACS. Blood was collected in EDTA tubes and processed within 24 hours, with PBMCs isolated through density gradient centrifugation. PBMCs destined for TCR sequencing were cryopreserved in liquid nitrogen and later thawed in a 37 °C water bath. Purity of sorted or isolated CD4+, CD8+ and CD8+ TEMRA cells was at least 90%. Overall results and qualifications from the work: The study acknowledged that relatively few individuals were included in the TCR sequencing and HLA analysis.

Recombination linked TRBV20-1 to TRBJ2-7; the D gene cannot be resolved beyond TRBD1 or TRBD2, each matching 5 bases. This TCR came from a human donor with multiple sclerosis. The sequenced material came from CD4+ T cells from PBMCs. The base sequence is TGCAGTGCTGAGGGGTACGGGGTCTACGAGCAGTACTTC. Translated, it gives CSAEGYGVYEQYF.